Below are 15 T cell receptor beta chains sequenced from a single sample in a study of blood T cell repertoires in COVID-19. Here immunoSEQ multiplex PCR was the method, and the copy in TCRdb shows in-frame clones only, minus some. The sample shows some 100,000 clones, roughly 87% of them seen only once. Source material: peripheral blood. The origin of the receptors is a human donor in a cohort sampled during active COVID-19.

The chain employs TRBV19 and TRBJ2-1, with 7 bases matching TRBD2. CDR1 is LNHDA, CDR2 SQIVND, per germline (reference sequence). This CDR3 is built from 15 residues. J was trimmed by 9 bases and V by 7 bases; bases with no gene match: 15. The CDR3 is CASTPYGREQAEQFF. CDR3 coding DNA: TGTGCCAGTACCCCTTATGGGCGGGAGCAGGCTGAGCAGTTCTTC.

The chain joins TRBV5-1 to TRBJ2-1; D might be TRBD1 (6 bases). The germline V gene has CDR1 SGHRS and CDR2 YFSETQ. V was clipped by 0 bases and J by 7 bases, with 14 bases between them. The CDR3 spans 15 residues. The CDR3 loop is CASSLEGQGINEQFF. DNA of the CDR3: TGCGCCAGCAGCTTGGAGGGTCAGGGGATAAATGAGCAGTTCTTC.

The chain is built from TRBV6-1 and TRBJ2-4; D call uncertain. Trimming pared 3 bases from V and 1 base from J, leaving 10 bases between. The CDR3 contains 15 residues. Looked up from germline, CDR1 is MNHNS and CDR2 is SASEGT. The CDR3 DNA follows: TGTGCCAGCAGTGATAGTCAGGCCGCCAAAAACATTCAGTACTTC. Translated, it gives CASSDSQAAKNIQYF.

This clone occurred a few times. The gene calls are TRBV7-7 and TRBJ2-2; possible D gene TRBD1, 6 bases. The CDR3 totals 15 residues. Trimming took 5 bases from V and 6 from J, leaving 16 bases between them. Germline loops: CDR1 SSHAT, CDR2 FNYEAQ (reference sequence). The DNA of the CDR3 is TGTGCCAGCAGCGCTACAGGGTCGGTCTCCGGGGAGCTGTTTTTT. Translating gives CASSATGSVSGELFF.

This sequence joins TRBV13 and TRBJ2-5, with D perhaps TRBD1 (5 bases). V lost 5 bases, J lost 1 base, and 14 bases lay in between. The germline V gene encodes CDR1 PRHDT and CDR2 FYEKMQ (reference sequence). The CDR3 loop spans 15 amino acids. CDR3 DNA: TGTGCCAGCAGCCCCCGATACGACAGCCAAGAGACCCAGTACTTC. This sequence encodes CASSPRYDSQETQYF.

This clone was picked up a small number of times. V and J are TRBV19 and TRBJ2-7; tentatively, D is TRBD2 (5 bases). The germline CDR1 and CDR2 sequences are LNHDA and SQIVND (reference sequence). Trimming took 1 base from V and 2 from J, leaving 9 bases between them. The CDR3 is 14 residues long. CDR3 region: CASSIAEETYEQYF. The CDR3 DNA reads TGTGCCAGTAGTATAGCGGAGGAAACCTACGAGCAGTACTTC.

The sample holds one count of this clone. The chain recombines TRBV4-2 with TRBJ2-5, with TRBD1 matching 12 bases. The V segment lost 0 bases and the J segment 5 bases; nucleotides outside the gene matches: 4. The CDR3 spans 16 residues. The V gene's germline CDR1 is LGHNA and CDR2 YNFKEQ. The CDR3 loop reads CASSQEGQGAFETQYF. CDR3 DNA: TGTGCCAGCAGCCAAGAGGGACAGGGGGCCTTCGAGACCCAGTACTTC.

The chain uses TRBV7-8 and TRBJ2-3; unclear D gene. Germline CDR1 SGHVS, CDR2 FQNEAQ. The V and J ends lost 0 bases and 4 bases respectively, with 8 bases between them. The length of the CDR3 is 14 residues. In nucleotides, the CDR3 is TGTGCCAGCAGCTTAGCGCGAAGTGCAGATACGCAGTATTTT. It codes for CASSLARSADTQYF.

The gene calls are TRBV7-6 and TRBJ2-2; weak D call: TRBD1 (5 bases). V lost 5 bases to trimming and J lost 1 base, with 11 bases between them. Looked up from germline, CDR1 is SGHVS and CDR2 is FNYEAQ. This CDR3 region has 15 residues. CDR3: CASSRADRNTGELFF. CDR3 DNA: TGTGCCAGCAGCCGAGCCGACAGGAACACCGGGGAGCTGTTTTTT.

The V and J genes are TRBV11-3 and TRBJ2-5; 7 bases are a match to TRBD2. Unmatched junction bases numbered 6, after V lost 1 base and J lost 1 base. CDR1 SGHNT and CDR2 YENEEA come from the germline V gene. The CDR3 sequence is 16 residues long. The CDR3 is CASSLVVAGVQETQYF. The DNA of the CDR3 is TGTGCCAGCAGCTTAGTTGTGGCGGGAGTCCAAGAGACCCAGTACTTC.

The chain recombines TRBV28 with TRBJ1-5; D is ambiguous. V gave up 6 bases and J gave up 4 bases, with 10 bases separating them. The CDR3 has 13 residues. Germline V gene sequence: CDR1 MDHEN, CDR2 SYDVKM. The DNA for the CDR3 is TGTGCCAGCAGCACAGTTCCAAATCAGCCCCAGCATTTT. It yields the protein CASSTVPNQPQHF.

V gene TRBV5-1 combines with J gene TRBJ2-1, with a weak D call TRBD2 (6 bases). Trimming removed 7 bases from V and 8 bases from J, with 28 bases in between. Germline CDR1 reads SGHRS; CDR2 reads YFSETQ. The CDR3 has 17 amino acids. DNA for the CDR3: TGCGCCAGCGCATGGGCTAGTGGGGGGACTCCTGCCTATGAGCAGTTCTTC. Its protein product is CASAWASGGTPAYEQFF.

V is TRBV6-5 and J is TRBJ2-2; tentatively, D is TRBD2 (6 bases). The CDR3 is made up of 14 amino acids. Germline V gene sequence: CDR1 MNHEY, CDR2 SVGAGI. V was shortened by 5 bases and J by 4 bases, with 11 bases between the two germline ends. CDR3 nucleotides: TGTGCCAGCAGTCGACTCGGGAGCACCGGGGAGCTGTTTTTT. This codes for CASSRLGSTGELFF.

This clone showed up just once. This chain links TRBV5-1 with TRBJ2-7, with 10 bases matching TRBD2. The CDR3 runs to 15 residues. CDR1 is SGHRS and CDR2 is YFSETQ in the germline V gene. Trimming at V came to 2 bases and at J to 6 bases, leaving 8 bases not matched to a gene. In DNA form, the CDR3 reads TGCGCCAGCAGCTTTGAAAGCGGGAGGGCCGGCGAGCAGTACTTC. The encoded protein is CASSFESGRAGEQYF. The full variable domain, rest sourced from reference TRBV5-1 and TRBJ2-7, is KAGVTQTPRYLIKTRGQQVTLSCSPISGHRSVSWYQQTPGQGLQFLFEYFSETQRNKGNFPGRFSGRQFSNSRSEMNVSTLELGDSALYLCASSFESGRAGEQYFGPGTRLTVT.

This rearrangement joins TRBV18 to TRBJ2-3; tentatively, D is TRBD2 (7 bases). Germline V gene sequence: CDR1 KGHSH, CDR2 LQKENI. V was shortened by 3 bases and J by 5 bases, with 15 bases between the two germline ends. The CDR3 is made up of 15 amino acids. The CDR3 sequence is CASSPGRGAGDTQYF. The DNA for the CDR3 is TGTGCCAGCTCACCCGGTCGGGGGGCAGGAGATACGCAGTATTTT. The full variable domain, completed using reference TRBV18 and TRBJ2-3, is NAGVMQNPRHLVRRRGQEARLRCSPMKGHSHVYWYRQLPEEGLKFMVYLQKENIIDESGMPKERFSAEFPKEGPSILRIQQVVRGDSAAYFCASSPGRGAGDTQYFGPGTRLTVL.